What follows describes a single T cell receptor beta chain. TCR cDNA molecules each carried a unique molecular identifier. TCRdb itself ran the 5' RACE reads through MiXCR, one entry per CDR3 protein. The table includes tens of thousands of distinct CDR3 sequences, about an eighth detected once. The data were obtained in a study of spatial heterogeneity in lung cancer. Sample time point: sample taken at primary tumor resection. The input material, whole RNA from tumor, nontumor lung or frozen PBMC, was sequenced unsorted. This TCR derives from a male donor with early-stage non-small cell lung cancer. This specimen was PBMCs, taken at surgery.

The chain's CDR3 is CSATTENYNSPLHF. The CDR3, as DNA: TGCAGTGCCACTACGGAGAACTATAATTCACCCCTCCACTTT. The rearrangement links TRBV20-1 to TRBJ1-6; no clear D. From germline, CDR1 is DFQATT and CDR2 SNEGSKA (reference sequence). CDR3 length: 14 amino acids. Trimming took off 6 bases at V and 3 bases at J, with 12 bases between the two ends.